This is a list of T cell receptor beta chains from one sample in a study of blood T cell repertoires in COVID-19. Clones were read by immunoSEQ multiplex PCR, and TCRdb kept only the in-frame ones, dropping some. The sample yields around 310,000 clones, around nine tenths seen once. Sequencing input: PBMCs or T cells enriched from blood (not recorded which). These receptors originate from a woman in her 30s who had recovered from COVID-19. Each CDR3 is given with its conserved first and last residue. Each record gives: J gene, V gene, CDR3 protein.

>TRBJ2-5|TRBV15
CATSRKGQLQETQYF
>TRBJ2-5|TRBV3-1/TRBV3-2
CASTKGTGTSGQETQYF
>TRBJ1-2|TRBV3-1/TRBV3-2
CASSQAGMDNYGYTF
>TRBJ1-3|TRBV11-2
CASSLGGTTSGNTIYF
>TRBJ1-5|TRBV19
CASSIRLGQGRQPQHF
>TRBJ1-1|TRBV30
CAWDPWGDTEAFF
>TRBJ2-7|TRBV2
CASSADRSYEQYF
>TRBJ1-2|TRBV7-3
CASSSKTGGYGYTF
>TRBJ2-7|TRBV4-2
CASSQGLAGTYEQYF
>TRBJ1-2|TRBV30
CAWSVGGTDNYGYTF
>TRBJ1-1|TRBV18
CASSPRGVDTEAFF
>TRBJ1-5|TRBV9
CASSTLGQLNQPQHF
>TRBJ2-3|TRBV27
CASSSHFTDTQYF
>TRBJ2-1|TRBV4-2
CASSQDGFRDRKINEQFF
>TRBJ2-1|TRBV19
CASSAGSEQFF
>TRBJ2-3|TRBV18
CASSPLDRSRTDTQYF
>TRBJ1-1|TRBV2
CASSRDRGGQAFF
>TRBJ1-6|TRBV2
CASSSTGGLWALHF
>TRBJ2-7|TRBV12-3/TRBV12-4
CASVGRGHYEQYF
>TRBJ1-2|TRBV28
CASSPPAESIYGYTF
>TRBJ2-3|TRBV2
CASTRGGSSTDTQYF
>TRBJ2-5|TRBV3-1/TRBV3-2
CASSQDLGTRGTQYF
>TRBJ2-1|TRBV6-5
CASALGQPLYNEQFF
>TRBJ2-5|TRBV6-1
CASSEGGRAETQYF
>TRBJ2-3|TRBV29-1
CSVRITDTQYF
>TRBJ1-1|TRBV5-1
CASSGRGLANTEAFF
>TRBJ1-5|TRBV23-1
CASSQATGGVNQPQHF
>TRBJ1-5|TRBV6-5
CASRYRDRGQQPQHF
>TRBJ1-5|TRBV28
CASSLSGENQPQHF
>TRBJ1-2|TRBV2
CASSVDSYGYTF
>TRBJ1-4|TRBV5-4
CASSERGWGKLFF
>TRBJ2-7|TRBV5-4
CASSLGTGSSYEQYF
>TRBJ1-5|TRBV6-5
CASRTTGGEQPQHF